Below are 16 T cell receptor beta chains sequenced from a single sample in a study of shared clonotypes between healthy human individuals. Assay: immunoSEQ multiplex PCR; the TCRdb copy retains only in-frame clones and omits some. Among fewer than 400,000 clones listed, 74% were seen once. Sequencing was done on a sample of memory CD4+ T cells sorted from blood. Subset of the sample: CD45RA-negative fraction. Every receptor here comes from a man aged 30-40 years in good health.

This clone came up a few times. This rearrangement joins TRBV6-6 to TRBJ2-5; the D is unclear. Germline lookup yields CDR1 MNHNY and CDR2 SVGAGI (reference sequence). Trimming left V 0 bases short and J 5 bases short, with 10 bases between. CDR3 length equals 14 residues. DNA for the CDR3: TGTGCCAGCAGTTACTCTCAGGTCCCTGAGACCCAGTACTTC. Translated: CASSYSQVPETQYF.

The CDR3 is CASSLPGLQLEQYF. The CDR3 bases are TGTGCCAGCAGTCTACCGGGACTACAGCTCGAGCAGTACTTC. This sequence joins TRBV28 and TRBJ2-7, with 7 positions matching TRBD2. The V gene end was trimmed by 5 bases and the J gene end by 6 bases; junction bases not matched to a gene: 10. Germline lookup yields CDR1 MDHEN and CDR2 SYDVKM. This CDR3 has 14 amino acids.

V and J are TRBV4-1 and TRBJ2-1, with unresolved D. This CDR3 region has 15 residues. V was clipped by 1 base and J by 4 bases, with 11 bases between them. Germline V gives CDR1 MGHRA, CDR2 YSYEKL. For the CDR3, the DNA is TGCGCCAGCAGCCAAGGCTTGCCAGGATACAATGAGCAGTTCTTC. As protein: CASSQGLPGYNEQFF.

The V call is TRBV5-1, the J call TRBJ2-5, with D tentatively TRBD2 (5 bases). Per germline, CDR1 SGHRS and CDR2 YFSETQ. The ends were cut back, 2 bases at V and 5 bases at J, with 19 bases in the middle. The CDR3 spans 16 residues. The CDR3, as DNA: TGCGCCAGCAGCTTAGCGGTCTCCGCAATGGTGGAGACCCAGTACTTC. As protein: CASSLAVSAMVETQYF.

The rearrangement uses TRBV14 and TRBJ1-2, with D perhaps TRBD1 (6 bases). Germline V gene lookup returns CDR1 SGHDN and CDR2 FVKESK. The length of the CDR3 is 15 residues. Trimming took 0 bases from V and 7 from J, leaving 15 bases between them. DNA of the CDR3: TGTGCCAGCAGCCAAGATCTTTCGGGGGCGCGTGGCTACACCTTC. Translated: CASSQDLSGARGYTF.

This clone was observed a few times. This sample includes further DNA sequences coding for the same CDR3. The chain combines TRBV18 with TRBJ1-1, with no clear D. Germline CDR1 KGHSH, CDR2 LQKENI. V gave up 0 bases and J gave up 2 bases, with 1 base separating them. The CDR3 runs 12 residues. CDR3 coding DNA: TGTGCCAGCTCACCACCCAACACTGAAGCTTTCTTT. Translation: CASSPPNTEAFF.

The chain's CDR3 is CASGGLWETQYF. CDR3 DNA: TGCGCCAGCGGAGGATTATGGGAGACCCAGTACTTC. The chain recombines TRBV5-1 with TRBJ2-5, with TRBD2 as a possible D gene (5 bases). The germline CDR1 and CDR2 sequences are SGHRS and YFSETQ. The CDR3 consists of 12 residues. Trimming stripped 7 bases from V and 5 bases from J, with 12 bases between.

The chain uses TRBV5-1 and TRBJ1-1; D is ambiguous. Trimming took 6 bases from V and 1 from J, leaving 10 bases between them. CDR3 size: 13 residues. Germline V gene lookup returns CDR1 SGHRS and CDR2 YFSETQ. DNA of the CDR3: TGCGCCAGCAAGGAAGGACCGAACACTGAAGCTTTCTTT. It is translated as CASKEGPNTEAFF.

The chain employs TRBV9 and TRBJ1-2; no reliable D call. Germline-derived CDR1 and CDR2 are SGDLS and YYNGEE. The CDR3 consists of 11 residues. Trimming pared 3 bases from V and 6 bases from J, leaving 6 bases between. In DNA form, the CDR3 reads TGTGCCAGCAGCGGCGCGGATGGCTACACCTTC. This translates into CASSGADGYTF.

A single count supports this clone. This likely traces to a read error, being one base from a far larger clone. In the same sample, other DNA sequences code for this CDR3. The chain is built from TRBV10-1 and TRBJ2-1, with TRBD2 identical over 10 bases. V shed 0 bases, J shed 1 base, and the junction held 15 bases outside the gene matches. CDR1 is WNHNN and CDR2 is SYGVQD in the germline V gene (reference sequence). The CDR3 is 21 amino acids. The DNA of the CDR3 is TGCGCCAGCAGTGAGTCGACGAGCGGGAGGGCTTTTCTAGCATCCTACAATGAGCAGTTCTTC. This translates into CASSESTSGRAFLASYNEQFF.

The chain links TRBV27 to TRBJ2-7; a weak D match, TRBD2 (5 bases). The V end lost 6 bases, the J end lost 3 bases, and 24 bases lay between the germline ends. From germline, CDR1 is MNHEY and CDR2 SMNVEV (reference sequence). The CDR3 sequence is 17 residues long. In DNA form, the CDR3 reads TGTGCCAGCAGCGAAATGTCGTGGGGAGACCTCTACTACGAGCAGTACTTC. Amino acids: CASSEMSWGDLYYEQYF.

J is TRBJ2-2 and V is TRBV18; 7 nucleotides match TRBD1. This CDR3 comprises 15 residues. Trimming removed 4 bases from V and 3 bases from J; junction bases left unmatched: 5. Per the germline V gene, CDR1 is KGHSH and CDR2 is LQKENI. CDR3 sequence reads: CASSQDRVDTGELFF. For the CDR3, the DNA is TGTGCCAGCTCACAAGACAGGGTAGACACCGGGGAGCTGTTTTTT.

The rearrangement uses TRBV18 and TRBJ1-3; D unclear. The V end lost 3 bases, the J end lost 0 bases, and 6 bases lay between the germline ends. Per the germline V gene, CDR1 is KGHSH and CDR2 is LQKENI. The length of the CDR3 is 14 residues. Here the CDR3 reads CASSPESSGNTIYF. The CDR3 coding sequence is TGTGCCAGCTCACCGGAGAGCTCTGGAAACACCATATATTTT.

The chain joins TRBV6-6 to TRBJ2-3; perhaps D is TRBD1 or TRBD2 (5 bases each). Trimming cost V 2 bases and J 0 bases, with 12 bases left between them. Per the germline V gene, CDR1 is MNHNY and CDR2 is SVGAGI (reference sequence). There are 16 residues in the CDR3. CDR3 bases: TGTGCCAGCAGTTACAAGGGACGGACTAGCACAGATACGCAGTATTTT. Translation gives CASSYKGRTSTDTQYF.

The chain combines TRBV6-1 with TRBJ1-2, with D unresolved. Trimming cost V 6 bases and J 6 bases, with 11 bases left between them. CDR3 size: 12 residues. The germline V gene has CDR1 MNHNS and CDR2 SASEGT. CDR3 nucleotide sequence: TGTGCCAGCAGCGCCGCCGGCAATGGCTACACCTTC. This encodes CASSAAGNGYTF.

This chain connects TRBV5-6 to TRBJ2-4; 9 bases agree with TRBD1. After removal of 4 bases from V and 7 bases from J, the junction contained 12 bases not matched to a gene. In germline, CDR1 is SGHDT, CDR2 YYEEEE. This CDR3 has 16 amino acids. CDR3 bases: TGTGCCAGCAGCCCCTGGGGGGACAGGGAAAGGAACATTCAGTACTTC. It yields the protein CASSPWGDRERNIQYF. The full variable domain, rest sourced from reference TRBV5-6 and TRBJ2-4, is DAGVTQSPTHLIKTRGQQVTLRCSPKSGHDTVSWYQQALGQGPQFIFQYYEEEERQRGNFPDRFSGHQFPNYSSELNVNALLLGDSALYLCASSPWGDRERNIQYFGAGTRLSVL.